Below, one TCR beta chain is given with its context. Its antigen is not known. PCR employed 60 Vbeta and 13 Jbeta primers. The assay was immunoSEQ multiplex PCR, and TCRdb's table has in-frame clones only and misses some. Its table lists 100,000 to 150,000 clones. Healthy bone marrow donors formed the donor group. The data are from a study of cytomegalovirus exposure and HLA in healthy donors. As for the study in general: Of all 400 or so donors who were genotyped, roughly 81% belonged to the Caucasian-associated ancestry cluster. Broader study findings: Later on, a genetic analysis was performed. It linked a missense variant in DCLRE1C with V- and J-gene trimming of TCR beta.

Looked up from germline, CDR1 is SGHVS and CDR2 is FNYEAQ. The J segment lost 5 bases and the V segment lost 1 base, leaving 10 bases of the junction unmatched. This CDR3 comprises 16 residues. Material: PBMCs. This receptor was identified in a man younger than 45 in good health and CMV-seronegative. V and J are TRBV7-6 and TRBJ1-2; TRBD1 matches at 7 bases. CDR3 DNA sequence: TGTGCCAGCAGCTTAGACCCGGGGACAGAATCTTATGGCTACACCTTC. Its translation: CASSLDPGTESYGYTF.